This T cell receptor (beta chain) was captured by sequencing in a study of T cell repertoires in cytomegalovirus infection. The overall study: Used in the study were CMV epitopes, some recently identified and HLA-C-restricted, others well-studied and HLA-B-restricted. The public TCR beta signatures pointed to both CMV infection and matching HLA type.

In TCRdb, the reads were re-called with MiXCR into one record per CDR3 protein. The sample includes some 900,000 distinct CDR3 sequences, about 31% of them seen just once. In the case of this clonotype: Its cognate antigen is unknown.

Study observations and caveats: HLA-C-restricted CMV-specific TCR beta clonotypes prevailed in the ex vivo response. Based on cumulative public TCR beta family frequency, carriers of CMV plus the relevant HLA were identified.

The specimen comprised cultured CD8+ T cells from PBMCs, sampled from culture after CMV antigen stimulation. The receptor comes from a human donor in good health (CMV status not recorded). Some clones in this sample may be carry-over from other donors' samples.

CDR3 protein: CASSFSGGRSYEQYF. CDR3 sequence (DNA): TGTGCCAGCAGTTTTTCTGGAGGTCGCTCCTACGAGCAGTACTTC. This chain uses TRBV12-3 or TRBV12-4 with TRBJ2-7; possibly TRBD2 for D (5 bases). V was cut by 3 bases and J by 0 bases, with 12 bases left in between. The CDR3 is 15 residues long.